One and the same sample provided the 18 T cell receptor beta chains below, sequenced in a study of blood T cell repertoires in COVID-19 (TCRdb year 2020). Library preparation used the immunoSEQ multiplex PCR assay. This immuneACCESS table, as held by TCRdb, lists in-frame sequences with V and J called but not all clones. Of the missing ones, under half trace to an unresolved V gene in checked studies; the others have no known cause. Counted in this sample were tens of thousands of clones; about 76% of them appeared once. The biggest ten clones account for 4% to 5.5% of the sample. The sample consisted of peripheral blood. The receptors were gathered from a human donor in a cohort sampled during active COVID-19.

In this sample, this clone turned up once. The rearrangement uses TRBV4-1 and TRBJ1-2; 9 bases map to TRBD1. Germline V gene lookup returns CDR1 MGHRA and CDR2 YSYEKL. This CDR3 contains 17 residues. Losses at the gene ends were 1 base for V and 7 bases for J; bases not matched to a gene: 13. The CDR3 region is CASSQAGTGSFVAGYTF. The CDR3 nucleotides read TGCGCCAGCAGCCAAGCTGGGACAGGGTCTTTTGTCGCTGGCTACACCTTC.

This chain uses TRBV19 with TRBJ2-7; tentatively, D is TRBD2 (6 bases). Germline V gene data show CDR1 as LNHDA and CDR2 as SQIVND (reference sequence). V was trimmed by 6 bases and J by 4 bases, leaving 22 bases between them. The CDR3 covers 16 residues. In DNA, the CDR3 is TGTGCCAGTAGCACCGGGGGTGCTGAGGGCTCTTACGAGCAGTACTTC. It encodes CASSTGGAEGSYEQYF.

CDR3 DNA: TGCGCCATCCGGGACAACTCCTACGAGCAGTACTTC. This codes for CAIRDNSYEQYF. The chain combines TRBV10-1 with TRBJ2-7; D perhaps matches TRBD1 (6 bases). The CDR3 contains 12 residues. The V gene's germline CDR1 is WNHNN and CDR2 SYGVQD (reference sequence). V shed 10 bases and J shed 0 bases, with 10 bases lying between them.

The chain joins TRBV2 to TRBJ1-2; 12 nucleotides agree with TRBD1. The CDR3 length is 16 residues. Trimming at V came to 6 bases and at J to 4 bases, leaving 9 bases not matched to a gene. The V gene's germline CDR1 is SNHLY and CDR2 FYNNEI. The CDR3 DNA is TGTGCCAGCAGGGGGGACAGGGGGCGAATTTCCTATGGCTACACCTTC. It codes for CASRGDRGRISYGYTF.

This clone was picked up one time. The J gene is TRBJ2-7, the V gene TRBV6-5; 7 bases line up with TRBD1. Germline V CDR1 and CDR2: MNHEY, SVGAGI. The ends lost 7 bases at V and 1 base at J; junction bases unmatched: 7. The CDR3 runs to 14 residues. The chain's CDR3 is CASTPRDRSYEQYF. CDR3 coding DNA: TGTGCCAGCACGCCGAGGGACAGATCCTACGAGCAGTACTTC.

The genes are TRBV12-3 or TRBV12-4 and TRBJ2-5, with D maybe TRBD2 (5 bases). Trimming removed 5 bases from V and 5 bases from J, with 9 bases in between. The CDR3 length is 12 residues. Written as DNA, the CDR3 is TGTGCCAGCAGTCCGGGGTGGGAGACCCAGTACTTC. Amino acid sequence: CASSPGWETQYF.

The chain couples TRBV6-5 to TRBJ2-2; TRBD2 matches at 9 bases. V gave up 5 bases and J gave up 6 bases; unmatched junction bases: 7. The CDR3 length is 15 residues. CDR1 is MNHEY, CDR2 SVGAGI, per germline. The DNA for the CDR3 is TGTGCCAGCAGTCAACCTAGCGGGGTACCCGGGGAGCTGTTTTTT. It is translated as CASSQPSGVPGELFF.

This clone has more than one count but fewer than ten. The chain employs TRBV11-2 and TRBJ2-1, with a possible D match to TRBD1 (5 bases). Germline CDR1 SGHAT, CDR2 FQNNGV. Deletions cut 0 bases from V and 10 bases from J, with 10 bases between. CDR3 size: 13 residues. The CDR3 protein is CASSLDRAGEQFF. DNA of the CDR3: TGTGCCAGCAGCTTAGATAGGGCAGGGGAGCAGTTCTTC.

The chain couples TRBV3-1 (or the pseudogene TRBV3-2) to TRBJ2-3; 12 bases are a match to TRBD2. Losses at the gene ends were 0 bases for V and 2 bases for J; bases not matched to a gene: 6. The CDR3 runs to 18 residues. CDR1 is LGHDT and CDR2 is YNNKEL in the germline V gene (reference sequence). This CDR3 reads CASSQDTLAGGITDTQYF. In DNA, the CDR3 is TGTGCCAGCAGCCAAGATACCCTAGCGGGGGGGATCACAGATACGCAGTATTTT.

The chain employs TRBV19 and TRBJ2-3; 7 nucleotides line up with TRBD1. The CDR3 contains 13 residues. Germline CDR1 is LNHDA and CDR2 is SQIVND (reference sequence). V gave up 6 bases and J gave up 4 bases; unmatched junction bases: 4. The CDR3 region has the DNA TGTGCCAGTAGCGACAGGGTTGCAGATACGCAGTATTTT. Amino acid sequence: CASSDRVADTQYF.

This chain links TRBV28 with TRBJ1-5, with a tentative D call TRBD1 (5 bases). CDR3 length: 16 amino acids. Deletions cut 2 bases from V and 0 bases from J, with 11 bases between. Germline values: CDR1 MDHEN, CDR2 SYDVKM. The CDR3 DNA follows: TGTGCCAGCAGTTTAGCAGGGAGGGATAGCAATCAGCCCCAGCATTTT. This encodes CASSLAGRDSNQPQHF.

The genes are TRBV6-2 or TRBV6-3 and TRBJ2-7; TRBD1 aligns across 8 bases. The germline gives CDR1 MNHEY, CDR2 SVGEGT. This CDR3 comprises 15 residues. The V gene end was trimmed by 6 bases and the J gene end by 0 bases; junction bases not matched to a gene: 7. This CDR3 reads CASSTRDRNSYEQYF. CDR3 in DNA: TGTGCCAGCAGCACCCGGGACAGGAACTCCTACGAGCAGTACTTC.

V usage is TRBV27 and J usage is TRBJ1-6, with a possible D match to TRBD1 (5 bases). Trimming cost V 0 bases and J 9 bases, with 15 bases left between them. The CDR3 has 16 amino acids. Germline lookup yields CDR1 MNHEY and CDR2 SMNVEV (reference sequence). This CDR3 reads CASSLSLRGGGSPLHF. CDR3 in DNA: TGTGCCAGCAGTTTATCGTTGCGGGGCGGTGGTTCACCCCTCCACTTT.

This clone was counted between two and nine times. J is TRBJ2-1 and V is TRBV7-6, with D perhaps TRBD2 (7 bases). Germline V gives CDR1 SGHVS, CDR2 FNYEAQ. This CDR3 is 16 amino acids long. Trimming took off 0 bases at V and 7 bases at J, with 16 bases between the two ends. Here the CDR3 DNA reads TGTGCCAGCAGCTTAGCAGCCGGGGGGCAAGGGAATGAGCAGTTCTTC. Translation gives CASSLAAGGQGNEQFF.

The chain combines TRBV29-1 with TRBJ1-2, with D possibly TRBD1 on 6 matching bases. Germline V lookup: CDR1 SQVTM, CDR2 ANQGSEA. CDR3 length equals 15 residues. V lost 0 bases, J lost 2 bases, and 13 bases lay in between. The CDR3 nucleotides read TGCAGCGTTGAAGATTGGGAGACAGGAAACTATGGCTACACCTTC. Its translation is CSVEDWETGNYGYTF.

This chain uses TRBV5-6 with TRBJ1-4, with TRBD1 identical over 7 bases. The germline V gene has CDR1 SGHDT and CDR2 YYEEEE. CDR3 length equals 15 residues. With 4 bases clipped from V and 3 bases from J, the junction kept 6 bases outside the gene matches. DNA of the CDR3: TGTGCCAGCAGCCTATCTGGGACAGCTAATGAAAAACTGTTTTTT. Translation gives CASSLSGTANEKLFF.

This clone was counted only a few times. In DNA, the CDR3 is TGTGCCATCAGTGAGCAGGTGGGGACAGGCGTATCACCCCTCCACTTT. It codes for CAISEQVGTGVSPLHF. This chain uses TRBV10-3 with TRBJ1-6; the match to TRBD1 covers 8 bases. Trimming cost V 2 bases and J 10 bases; bases outside gene matches: 10. Germline lookup yields CDR1 ENHRY and CDR2 SYGVKD. The CDR3 has 16 amino acids.

In this sample, this clone turned up once. V is TRBV4-1 and J is TRBJ2-2, with TRBD2 matching over 7 bases. Germline V lookup: CDR1 MGHRA, CDR2 YSYEKL. With 2 bases clipped from V and 5 bases from J, the junction kept 8 bases outside the gene matches. CDR3 size: 16 residues. The CDR3, as DNA: TGCGCCAGCAGCCAAATGGCGGGGGTGGTGACCGGGGAGCTGTTTTTT. Protein: CASSQMAGVVTGELFF.